A selection of T cell receptor beta chains follows, all from one sample in a study of T-cell memory formation after mild COVID-19. TCRdb re-analysed the 5' RACE reads in MiXCR, keeping a single row per CDR3 protein. The sample contains approximately 570,000 distinct CDR3 sequences, over 15% of which appear only once. The specimen was PBMCs or a T cell subset sorted from them (not recorded which). The receptors here all came from an adult woman who had mild COVID-19 (a few samples of this study predate the infection). Cell type and time point are not known. Both conserved end residues are part of each CDR3. The order of the fields is V gene, CDR3 protein.

>TRBV6-1
CASSAGLAARHYNEQFF
>TRBV29-1
CSVDPLNTEAFF
>TRBV29-1
CSAGGAGTSAYEQYF
>TRBV5-1
CASSWRAVESQGNTIYF
>TRBV7-3
CASSLSRIRRENLDTQYF
>TRBV6-5
CASRGGQGAREKLFF
>TRBV5-4
CASSLEMDYGYTF
>TRBV7-8
CASSLRDSHYEQYF
>TRBV4-2
CASSQARGHEQYF
>TRBV7-9
CASKSGGLYNEQFF
>TRBV20-1
CSARMGTDTQYF
>TRBV11-2
CASTRVVDQETQYF
>TRBV7-6
CASSPLAGGGETQYF
>TRBV6-1
CASRVGPSYEQYF
>TRBV13
CASSTGTAHEAFF
>TRBV27
CTSSGKDEQFF
>TRBV20-1
CSAHWDYEQYF
>TRBV7-9
CASSLSPWTGGRNTGELFF
>TRBV2
CASSEGEGVIEQFF
>TRBV5-1
CASSSEATSRSYTF
>TRBV4-1
CASSQDGTFNYGYTF
>TRBV2
CASSEVEWGTGELFF
>TRBV6-5
CASSYLAGGSYEQYF
>TRBV19
CASTDVGDSIEAFF
>TRBV23-1
CASSHPSTDTQYF
>TRBV20-1
CSARDPRLAYEQYF
>TRBV7-6
CASSLEAGETDTQYF
>TRBV4-3
CASSQDLSYSYEQYF
>TRBV20-1
CSASDRGRRGYTF
>TRBV27
CASAGRRTDTQYF
>TRBV19
CASSSPGWTASYEQYF
>TRBV11-2
CASSRGTGKNIQYF
>TRBV7-2
CASSLEGWATEAFF
>TRBV4-2
CASSQVLPSARSYNEQFF
>TRBV12-3/TRBV12-4
CASSLARQGWGYEQYF
>TRBV3-1
CASSRLAGGLADTQYF
>TRBV9
CASSISGTSGSYEQYF
>TRBV7-2
CASSLERRKPYNSPLHF